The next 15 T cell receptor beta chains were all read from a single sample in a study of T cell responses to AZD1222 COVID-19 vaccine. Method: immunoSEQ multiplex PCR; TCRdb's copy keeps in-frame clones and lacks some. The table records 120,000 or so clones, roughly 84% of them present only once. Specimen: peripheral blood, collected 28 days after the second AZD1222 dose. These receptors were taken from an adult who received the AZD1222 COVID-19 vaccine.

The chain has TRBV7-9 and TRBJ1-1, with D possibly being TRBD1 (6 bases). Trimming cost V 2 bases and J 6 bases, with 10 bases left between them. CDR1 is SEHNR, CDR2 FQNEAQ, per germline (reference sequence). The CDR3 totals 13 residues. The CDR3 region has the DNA TGTGCCAGCAGCTTATCAGGGGCCCCTGAAGCTTTCTTT. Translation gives CASSLSGAPEAFF.

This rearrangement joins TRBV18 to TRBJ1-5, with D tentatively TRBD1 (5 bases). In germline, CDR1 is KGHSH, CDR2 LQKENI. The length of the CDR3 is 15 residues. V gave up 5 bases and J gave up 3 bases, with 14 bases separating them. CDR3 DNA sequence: TGTGCCAGCTCAGGGCAGGGCGGGAACAATCAGCCCCAGCATTTT. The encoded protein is CASSGQGGNNQPQHF.

The CDR3 spells CASSLPGTTSSTDTQYF. CDR3 nucleotides: TGTGCCAGCAGTCTCCCCGGGACTACTTCTAGCACAGATACGCAGTATTTT. V is TRBV9 and J is TRBJ2-3, with 7 bases aligning to TRBD2. The V segment lost 5 bases and the J segment 0 bases; nucleotides outside the gene matches: 12. The CDR3 has 17 amino acids. Germline V gene sequence: CDR1 SGDLS, CDR2 YYNGEE. Complete variable domain (other parts from reference TRBV9 and TRBJ2-3): DSGVTQTPKHLITATGQRVTLRCSPRSGDLSVYWYQQSLDQGLQFLIQYYNGEERAKGNILERFSAQQFPDLHSELNLSSLELGDSALYFCASSLPGTTSSTDTQYFGPGTRLTVL.

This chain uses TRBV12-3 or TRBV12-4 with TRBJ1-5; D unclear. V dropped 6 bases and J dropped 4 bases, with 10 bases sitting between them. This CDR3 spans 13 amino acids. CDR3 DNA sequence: TGTGCCAGCAGCAAAAGAGATAATCAGCCCCAGCATTTT. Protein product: CASSKRDNQPQHF.

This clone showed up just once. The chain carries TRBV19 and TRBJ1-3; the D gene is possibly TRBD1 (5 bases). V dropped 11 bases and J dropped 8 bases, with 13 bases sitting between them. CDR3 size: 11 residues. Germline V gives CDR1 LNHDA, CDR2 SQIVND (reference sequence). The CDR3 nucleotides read TGTGCCTCCTACCGCAGGGACACCATATATTTT. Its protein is CASYRRDTIYF.

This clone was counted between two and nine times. CDR3 nucleotide sequence: TGTGCCAGCAGCTTAGCGGGCGGATACTCTGGAAACACCATATATTTT. Translating it yields CASSLAGGYSGNTIYF. This sequence joins TRBV7-6 and TRBJ1-3; D call uncertain. Trimming removed 0 bases at V and 0 bases at J, with 9 bases between. This CDR3 is built from 16 residues. Germline loops: CDR1 SGHVS, CDR2 FNYEAQ.

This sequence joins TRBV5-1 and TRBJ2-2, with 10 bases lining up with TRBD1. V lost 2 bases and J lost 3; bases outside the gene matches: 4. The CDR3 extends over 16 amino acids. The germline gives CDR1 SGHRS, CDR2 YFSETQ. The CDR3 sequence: CASSLAGTGDTGELFF. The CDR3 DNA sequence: TGCGCCAGCAGCTTAGCCGGGACAGGGGACACCGGGGAGCTGTTTTTT.

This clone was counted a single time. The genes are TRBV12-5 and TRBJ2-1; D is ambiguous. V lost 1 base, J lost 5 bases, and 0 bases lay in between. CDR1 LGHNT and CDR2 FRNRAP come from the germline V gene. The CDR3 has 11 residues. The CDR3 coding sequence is TGTGCTAGTGGTTTGGACAATGAGCAGTTCTTC. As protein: CASGLDNEQFF. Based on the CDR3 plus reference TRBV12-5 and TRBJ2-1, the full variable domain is DARVTQTPRHKVTEMGQEVTMRCQPILGHNTVFWYRQTMMQGLELLAYFRNRAPLDDSGMPKDRFSAEMPDATLATLKIQPSEPRDSAVYFCASGLDNEQFFGPGTRLTVL.

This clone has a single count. The CDR3 DNA is TGTGCCAGTCACCGATCCGGTGACAGGGGAGATTCACCCCTCCACTTT. Protein product: CASHRSGDRGDSPLHF. The V gene is TRBV19, the J gene TRBJ1-6; 8 bases align to TRBD1. V trimming: 8 bases; J trimming: 8 bases; junction bases outside the gene matches: 14. CDR3 length: 16 residues. Per the germline V gene, CDR1 is LNHDA and CDR2 is SQIVND (reference sequence).

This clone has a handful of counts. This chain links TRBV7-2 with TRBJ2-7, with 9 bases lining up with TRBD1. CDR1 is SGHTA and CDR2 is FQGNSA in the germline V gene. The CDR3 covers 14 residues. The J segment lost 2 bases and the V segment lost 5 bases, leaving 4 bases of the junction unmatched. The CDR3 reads CASSPRQGAYEQYF. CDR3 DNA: TGTGCCAGCAGCCCTCGACAGGGGGCCTACGAGCAGTACTTC.

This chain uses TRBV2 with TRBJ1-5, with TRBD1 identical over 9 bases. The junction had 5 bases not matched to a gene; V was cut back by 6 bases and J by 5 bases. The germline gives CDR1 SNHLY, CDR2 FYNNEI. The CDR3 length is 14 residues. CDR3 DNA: TGTGCCAGCAGGGGACAGGGTTGGGATCAGCCCCAGCATTTT. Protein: CASRGQGWDQPQHF. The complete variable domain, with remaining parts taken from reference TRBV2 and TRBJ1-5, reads EPEVTQTPSHQVTQMGQEVILRCVPISNHLYFYWYRQILGQKVEFLVSFYNNEISEKSEIFDDQFSVERPDGSNFTLKIRSTKLEDSAMYFCASRGQGWDQPQHFGDGTRLSIL.

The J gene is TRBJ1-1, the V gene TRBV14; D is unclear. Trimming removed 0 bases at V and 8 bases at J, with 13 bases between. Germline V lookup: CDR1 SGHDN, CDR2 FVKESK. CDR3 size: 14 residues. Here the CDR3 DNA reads TGTGCCAGCAGCCAAGATCATGGGGTTTTCGAAGCTTTCTTT. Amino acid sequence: CASSQDHGVFEAFF.

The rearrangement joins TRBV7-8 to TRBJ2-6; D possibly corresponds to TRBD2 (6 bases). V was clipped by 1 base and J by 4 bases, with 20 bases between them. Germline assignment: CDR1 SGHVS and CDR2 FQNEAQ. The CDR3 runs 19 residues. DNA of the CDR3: TGTGCCAGCAGCTTAGTGGGGGGTCATGGCAAGTTCGGGGCCAACGTCCTGACTTTC. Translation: CASSLVGGHGKFGANVLTF.

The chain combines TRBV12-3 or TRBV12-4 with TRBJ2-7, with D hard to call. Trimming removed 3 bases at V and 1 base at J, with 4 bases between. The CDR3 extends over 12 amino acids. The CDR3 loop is CASSFGSYEQYF. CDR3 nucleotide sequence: TGTGCCAGCAGTTTCGGATCCTACGAGCAGTACTTC.

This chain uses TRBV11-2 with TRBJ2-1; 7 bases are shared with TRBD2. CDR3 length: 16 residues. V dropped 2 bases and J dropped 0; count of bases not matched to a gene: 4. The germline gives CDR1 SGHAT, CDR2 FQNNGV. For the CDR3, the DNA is TGTGCCAGCAGCTTATGGCGGGGGAGCTCCTACAATGAGCAGTTCTTC. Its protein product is CASSLWRGSSYNEQFF.